The clone carrying this TCR beta chain was counted many times. TCRdb passed the RT-PCR reads through MiXCR, listing each CDR3 protein once. Of about 700,000 distinct CDR3 sequences listed, 12% to 15% are singletons. V shed 2 bases, J shed 10 bases, and the junction held 11 bases outside the gene matches. The CDR3 is made up of 16 amino acids. Germline V lookup: CDR1 MDHEN, CDR2 SYDVKM. This receptor was obtained from a female donor in good health, serving as a healthy control. The source material was memory CD4+ T cells from blood. This rearrangement joins TRBV28 to TRBJ1-6; 7 bases are shared with TRBD1. The CDR3 loop is CASSLTGATVSSPLHF. CDR3 coding DNA: TGTGCCAGCAGTTTAACAGGGGCGACGGTGTCCTCACCCCTCCACTTT. Looking up the rest from reference TRBV28 and TRBJ1-6 gives the full variable domain: DVKVTQSSRYLVKRTGEKVFLECVQDMDHENMFWYRQDPGLGLRLIYFSYDVKMKEKGDIPEGYSVSREKKERFSLILESASTNQTSMYLCASSLTGATVSSPLHFGNGTRLTVT.